The 19 T cell receptor beta chains given below trace back to one sample, sequenced in a study of T-cell memory formation after mild COVID-19. Each CDR3 protein gets one entry after TCRdb re-called the 5' RACE reads with MiXCR. The sample carries about 82,000 distinct CDR3 sequences, about 13% recorded once. Sequenced material: PBMCs or a T cell subset sorted from them (not recorded which). These receptors all stem from a man between 18 and 29 years old who had mild COVID-19 (a few samples of this study predate the infection). Cell type and time point are not known.

This clonotype occurred a few times. J is TRBJ2-2 and V is TRBV28; the match to TRBD1 covers 7 bases. From germline, CDR1 is MDHEN and CDR2 SYDVKM. This CDR3 comprises 16 residues. Trimming cost V 7 bases and J 1 base; bases outside gene matches: 9. As DNA, the CDR3 is TGTGCCAGCACCCCTGACAGGGCCAAGAACACCGGGGAGCTGTTTTTT. This codes for CASTPDRAKNTGELFF.

The chain couples TRBV7-9 to TRBJ2-1; possible D gene TRBD1, 6 bases. Germline V gene lookup returns CDR1 SEHNR and CDR2 FQNEAQ (reference sequence). Trimming cost V 2 bases and J 6 bases, with 8 bases left between them. This CDR3 region has 13 residues. CDR3 region: CASSLTGRNEQFF. The CDR3 nucleotides are TGTGCCAGCAGCTTAACAGGGCGCAATGAGCAGTTCTTC.

This clonotype appeared a few times. This chain joins TRBV6-5 and TRBJ2-7; no clear D gene. This CDR3 is 12 amino acids long. Per germline, CDR1 MNHEY and CDR2 SVGAGI. With 6 bases removed from V and 2 bases from J, the gap between germline ends came to 8 bases. The CDR3 DNA sequence: TGTGCCAGCAGCGGCGGAGCCTACGAGCAGTACTTC. Translated, it gives CASSGGAYEQYF.

The genes are TRBV19 and TRBJ2-1; D unresolved. Germline CDR1 is LNHDA and CDR2 is SQIVND (reference sequence). Trimming removed 2 bases at V and 3 bases at J, with 8 bases between. The CDR3 totals 14 residues. CDR3 bases: TGTGCCAGTAGTATACCCCGACACTACAATGAGCAGTTCTTC. Translated, it gives CASSIPRHYNEQFF.

V gene TRBV18 combines with J gene TRBJ1-1; D possibly corresponds to TRBD1 (6 bases). This CDR3 comprises 15 residues. CDR1 and CDR2 from the germline V gene are KGHSH and LQKENI. Trimming pared 2 bases from V and 8 bases from J, leaving 18 bases between. In DNA, the CDR3 is TGTGCCAGCTCACCATCCCACTTAACAGGGCGAGAAGCTTTCTTT. Translation: CASSPSHLTGREAFF.

The chain combines TRBV5-1 with TRBJ1-1; D is unclear. The CDR3 is 14 amino acids. Per germline, CDR1 SGHRS and CDR2 YFSETQ. V gave up 5 bases and J gave up 8 bases, with 19 bases separating them. In DNA form, the CDR3 reads TGCGCCAGCAGTCCGAGTGTACAGACCCAAGAAGCTTTCTTT. Protein product: CASSPSVQTQEAFF.

This clonotype was observed at least ten times. The chain uses TRBV27 and TRBJ2-5, with D perhaps TRBD2 (6 bases). CDR3 length: 11 amino acids. V was pared by 8 bases and J by 2 bases, with 6 bases between. Per the germline V gene, CDR1 is MNHEY and CDR2 is SMNVEV (reference sequence). The CDR3 nucleotides read TGTGCCAGCGGGGGGCAAGAGACCCAGTACTTC. As protein: CASGGQETQYF.

The chain couples TRBV6-2 or TRBV6-3 to TRBJ1-6, with D unresolved. V dropped 0 bases and J dropped 3 bases, with 15 bases sitting between them. Germline V gene sequence: CDR1 MNHEY, CDR2 SVGEGT. This CDR3 region has 18 residues. For the CDR3, the DNA is TGTGCCAGCAGTTACTCGATCTCACCGCGGATCTATAATTCACCCCTCCACTTT. Protein: CASSYSISPRIYNSPLHF.

J is TRBJ2-2 and V is TRBV3-1, with D uncertain. The CDR3 extends over 15 amino acids. Trimming cost V 1 base and J 2 bases, with 8 bases left between them. From germline, CDR1 is LGHDT and CDR2 YNNKEL (reference sequence). The CDR3 loop reads CASSQVGRNTGELFF. The CDR3, as DNA: TGTGCCAGCAGCCAAGTAGGCAGAAACACCGGGGAGCTGTTTTTT.

This clonotype was detected a few times. J is TRBJ2-3 and V is TRBV5-1, with 9 bases identical to TRBD1. After removal of 3 bases from V and 3 bases from J, the junction contained 5 bases not matched to a gene. The CDR3 consists of 15 residues. From germline, CDR1 is SGHRS and CDR2 YFSETQ. CDR3 amino acids: CASSYPGQGTDTQYF. Here the CDR3 DNA reads TGCGCCAGCAGCTACCCGGGACAGGGTACAGATACGCAGTATTTT.

The chain is built from TRBV19 and TRBJ1-4; 9 bases are a match to TRBD1. Germline CDR1 reads LNHDA; CDR2 reads SQIVND (reference sequence). Trimming removed 3 bases from V and 7 bases from J; junction bases left unmatched: 6. The CDR3 runs 15 residues. The CDR3 DNA is TGTGCCAGTAGTATCGGGGGGACAGGGCGTGAAAAACTGTTTTTT. Its protein product is CASSIGGTGREKLFF.

This clonotype was recorded only once. The J gene is TRBJ2-3, the V gene TRBV3-1; possible D gene TRBD1, 6 bases. Germline V gene data show CDR1 as LGHDT and CDR2 as YNNKEL (reference sequence). V was trimmed by 5 bases and J by 1 base, leaving 13 bases between them. The CDR3 consists of 15 residues. CDR3 protein: CASSDTGRGTDTQYF. The CDR3 region has the DNA TGTGCCAGCAGCGATACAGGGCGCGGCACAGATACGCAGTATTTT.

This clonotype was detected only a few times. V and J are TRBV6-2 or TRBV6-3 and TRBJ2-2; the match to TRBD2 covers 11 bases. CDR1 and CDR2 from the germline V gene are MNHEY and SVGEGT. Germline trimming cut 4 bases from V and 5 bases from J; bases unmatched to any gene: 3. The CDR3 runs to 15 residues. The CDR3 DNA reads as TGTGCCAGCAGTTTAGCGGGGGGGCCGACCGGGGAGCTGTTTTTT. Protein product: CASSLAGGPTGELFF.

J is TRBJ2-5 and V is TRBV6-6, with D possibly TRBD1 on 6 matching bases. From germline, CDR1 is MNHNY and CDR2 SVGAGI (reference sequence). The germline V and J ends were trimmed by 6 bases and 0 bases, with 11 bases remaining between them. The CDR3 totals 14 residues. CDR3 sequence: CASSQGTYQETQYF. CDR3 nucleotides: TGTGCCAGCAGCCAGGGGACGTACCAAGAGACCCAGTACTTC.

This clonotype has only a few counts. The chain joins TRBV7-9 to TRBJ2-3, with TRBD2 matching 8 bases. CDR1 is SEHNR, CDR2 FQNEAQ, per germline (reference sequence). The CDR3 loop spans 16 amino acids. The trim removed 5 bases at V and 1 base at J, leaving 8 bases unmatched. The CDR3 loop reads CASSPVAGMGTDTQYF. The DNA of the CDR3 is TGTGCCAGCAGCCCCGTAGCGGGGATGGGCACAGATACGCAGTATTTT.

The J gene is TRBJ1-1, the V gene TRBV7-9; D is unresolved. The ends were cut back, 5 bases at V and 7 bases at J, with 17 bases in the middle. Germline V gene lookup returns CDR1 SEHNR and CDR2 FQNEAQ (reference sequence). CDR3 length: 14 residues. The DNA of the CDR3 is TGTGCCAGCAGCCCGTCAGGTATATGGATTGAAGCTTTCTTT. As protein: CASSPSGIWIEAFF.

The V gene is TRBV6-1, the J gene TRBJ1-6, with TRBD1 matching over 7 bases. This CDR3 has 14 amino acids. V lost 8 bases, J lost 7 bases, and 8 bases stayed unmatched. Germline values: CDR1 MNHNS, CDR2 SASEGT. CDR3 region: CASRYLTGNSPLHF. CDR3 coding DNA: TGTGCCAGCCGATATCTGACAGGGAATTCACCCCTCCACTTT.

The J gene is TRBJ2-3, the V gene TRBV6-5; 9 positions match TRBD2. V lost 4 bases to trimming and J lost 2 bases; unmatched junction nucleotides: 1. The CDR3 consists of 14 residues. The germline CDR1 and CDR2 sequences are MNHEY and SVGAGI. CDR3 sequence reads: CASSSSGITDTQYF. CDR3 DNA sequence: TGTGCCAGCAGTTCTAGCGGGATCACAGATACGCAGTATTTT.

This clonotype was counted at least ten times. This sequence joins TRBV3-1 and TRBJ2-7, with D possibly matching TRBD1 (6 bases). The V end was cut by 4 bases, the J end by 5 bases, with 9 bases between. CDR1 LGHDT and CDR2 YNNKEL come from the germline V gene (reference sequence). The CDR3 totals 12 residues. The CDR3 is CASSPRQDEQYF. For the CDR3, the DNA is TGTGCCAGCAGCCCCCGACAGGACGAGCAGTACTTC.